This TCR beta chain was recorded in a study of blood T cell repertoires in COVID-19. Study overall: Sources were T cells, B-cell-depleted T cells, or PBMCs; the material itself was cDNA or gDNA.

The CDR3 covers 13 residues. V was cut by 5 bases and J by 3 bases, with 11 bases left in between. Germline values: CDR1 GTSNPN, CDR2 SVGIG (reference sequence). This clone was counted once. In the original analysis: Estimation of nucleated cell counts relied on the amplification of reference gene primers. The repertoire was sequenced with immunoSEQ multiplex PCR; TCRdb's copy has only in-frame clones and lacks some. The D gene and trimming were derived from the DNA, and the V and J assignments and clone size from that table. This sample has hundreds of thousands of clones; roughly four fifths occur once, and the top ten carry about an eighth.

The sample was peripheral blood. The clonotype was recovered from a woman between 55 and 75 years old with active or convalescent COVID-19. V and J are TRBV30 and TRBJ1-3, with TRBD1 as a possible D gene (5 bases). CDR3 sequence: CAWRSRDGNTIYF. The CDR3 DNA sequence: TGTGCCTGGCGAAGCAGGGATGGAAACACCATATATTTT.